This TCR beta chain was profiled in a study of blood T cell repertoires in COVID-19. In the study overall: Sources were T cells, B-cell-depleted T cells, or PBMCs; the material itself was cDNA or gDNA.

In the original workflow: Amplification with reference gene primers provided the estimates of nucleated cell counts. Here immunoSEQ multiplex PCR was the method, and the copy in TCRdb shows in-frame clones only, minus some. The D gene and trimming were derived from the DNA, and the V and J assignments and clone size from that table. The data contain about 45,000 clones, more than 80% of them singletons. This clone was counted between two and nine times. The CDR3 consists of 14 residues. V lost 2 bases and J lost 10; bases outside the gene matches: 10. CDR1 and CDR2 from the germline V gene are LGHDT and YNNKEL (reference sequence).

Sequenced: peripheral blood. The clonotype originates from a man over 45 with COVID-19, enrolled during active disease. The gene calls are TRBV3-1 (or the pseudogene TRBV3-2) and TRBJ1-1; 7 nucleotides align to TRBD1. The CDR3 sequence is CASSQLVTGEAAFF. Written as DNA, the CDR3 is TGTGCCAGCAGCCAACTAGTCACAGGGGAGGCAGCTTTCTTT.